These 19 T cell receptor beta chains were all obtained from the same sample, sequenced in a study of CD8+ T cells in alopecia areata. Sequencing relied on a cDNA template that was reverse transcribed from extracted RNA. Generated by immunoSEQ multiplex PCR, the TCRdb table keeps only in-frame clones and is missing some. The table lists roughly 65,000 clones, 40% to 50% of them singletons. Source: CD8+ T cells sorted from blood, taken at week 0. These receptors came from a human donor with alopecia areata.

CDR3 loop: CASSSTGPLAKNIQYF. For the CDR3, the DNA is TGTGCCAGCAGTTCGACAGGGCCGCTAGCCAAAAACATTCAGTACTTC. The V and J genes are TRBV6-6 and TRBJ2-4; 7 nucleotides align to TRBD1. The length of the CDR3 is 16 residues. From germline, CDR1 is MNHNY and CDR2 SVGAGI (reference sequence). With V trimmed by 4 bases and J by 0 bases, 6 bases remained unmatched.

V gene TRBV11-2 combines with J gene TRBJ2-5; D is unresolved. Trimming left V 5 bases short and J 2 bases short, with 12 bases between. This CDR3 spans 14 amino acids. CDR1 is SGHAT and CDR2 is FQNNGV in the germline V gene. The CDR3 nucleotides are TGTGCCAGCAGCCCAAAGGCAGTGCAAGAGACCCAGTACTTC. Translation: CASSPKAVQETQYF.

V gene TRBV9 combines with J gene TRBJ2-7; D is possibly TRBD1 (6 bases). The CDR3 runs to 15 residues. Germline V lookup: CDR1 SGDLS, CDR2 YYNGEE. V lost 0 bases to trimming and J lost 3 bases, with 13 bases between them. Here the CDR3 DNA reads TGTGCCAGCAGCGTAGCTGCAGGGGCCGACTACGAGCAGTACTTC. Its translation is CASSVAAGADYEQYF.

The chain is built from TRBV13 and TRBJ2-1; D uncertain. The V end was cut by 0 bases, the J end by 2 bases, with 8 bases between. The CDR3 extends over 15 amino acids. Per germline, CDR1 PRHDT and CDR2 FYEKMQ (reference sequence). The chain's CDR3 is CASSLGRHTYNEQFF. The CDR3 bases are TGTGCCAGCAGCTTAGGCCGGCACACCTACAATGAGCAGTTCTTC.

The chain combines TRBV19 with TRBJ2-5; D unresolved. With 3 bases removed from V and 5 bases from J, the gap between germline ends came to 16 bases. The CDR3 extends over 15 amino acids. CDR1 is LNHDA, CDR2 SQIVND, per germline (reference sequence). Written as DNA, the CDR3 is TGTGCCAGTAGTATTGGACCCGGAATCGACGAGACCCAGTACTTC. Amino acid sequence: CASSIGPGIDETQYF.

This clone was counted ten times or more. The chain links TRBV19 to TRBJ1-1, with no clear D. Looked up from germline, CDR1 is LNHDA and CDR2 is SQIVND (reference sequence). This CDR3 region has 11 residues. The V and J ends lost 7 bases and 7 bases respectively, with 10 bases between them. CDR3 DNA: TGTGCCAGTAAACTCAAAGGTGAAGCTTTCTTT. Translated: CASKLKGEAFF.

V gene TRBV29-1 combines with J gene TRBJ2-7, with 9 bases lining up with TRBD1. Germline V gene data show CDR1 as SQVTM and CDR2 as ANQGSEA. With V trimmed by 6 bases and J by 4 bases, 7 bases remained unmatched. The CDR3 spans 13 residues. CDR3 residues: CSVGQGLIYEQYF. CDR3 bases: TGCAGCGTCGGACAGGGGTTGATATACGAGCAGTACTTC.

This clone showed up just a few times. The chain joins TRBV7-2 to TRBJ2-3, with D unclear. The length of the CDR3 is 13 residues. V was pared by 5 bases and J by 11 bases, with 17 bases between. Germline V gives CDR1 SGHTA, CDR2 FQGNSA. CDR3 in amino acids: CASSEEDPLGQYF. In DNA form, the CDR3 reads TGTGCCAGCAGCGAAGAGGACCCCCTAGGGCAGTATTTT.

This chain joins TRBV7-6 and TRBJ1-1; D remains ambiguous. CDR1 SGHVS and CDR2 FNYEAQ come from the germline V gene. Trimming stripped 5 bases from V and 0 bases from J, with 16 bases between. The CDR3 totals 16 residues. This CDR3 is CASSPTSSGVNTEAFF. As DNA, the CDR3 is TGTGCCAGCAGCCCCACGTCCAGCGGTGTGAACACTGAAGCTTTCTTT.

The CDR3: CASSSATDPLIVGQFF. The DNA for the CDR3 is TGCGCCAGCAGCTCGGCGACTGATCCATTAATCGTTGGGCAGTTCTTC. The chain joins TRBV5-1 to TRBJ2-1; D is ambiguous. Germline CDR1 reads SGHRS; CDR2 reads YFSETQ. The V gene lost 3 bases and the J gene lost 12 bases, with 25 bases spanning the gap. This CDR3 has 16 amino acids.

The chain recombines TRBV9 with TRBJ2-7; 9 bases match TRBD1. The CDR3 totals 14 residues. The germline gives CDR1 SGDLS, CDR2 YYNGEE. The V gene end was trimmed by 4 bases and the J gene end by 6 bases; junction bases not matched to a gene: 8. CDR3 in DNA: TGTGCCAGCAGCCCCTGGGACAGGGTGGTCGAGCAGTACTTC. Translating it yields CASSPWDRVVEQYF. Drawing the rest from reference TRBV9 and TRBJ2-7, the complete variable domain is DSGVTQTPKHLITATGQRVTLRCSPRSGDLSVYWYQQSLDQGLQFLIQYYNGEERAKGNILERFSAQQFPDLHSELNLSSLELGDSALYFCASSPWDRVVEQYFGPGTRLTVT.

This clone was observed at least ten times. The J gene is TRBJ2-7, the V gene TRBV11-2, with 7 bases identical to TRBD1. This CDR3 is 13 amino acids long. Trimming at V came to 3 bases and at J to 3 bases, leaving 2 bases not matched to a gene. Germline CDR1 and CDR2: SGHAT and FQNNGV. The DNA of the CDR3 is TGTGCCAGCAGCTTCGGACAGGACTACGAGCAGTACTTC. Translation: CASSFGQDYEQYF.

The CDR3 sequence: CASSQATSGTGELFF. CDR3 sequence (DNA): TGTGCCAGCAGCCAAGCCACTAGCGGGACCGGGGAGCTGTTTTTT. This chain connects TRBV4-2 to TRBJ2-2; 9 positions match TRBD2. The trim removed 1 base at V and 5 bases at J, leaving 2 bases unmatched. CDR1 is LGHNA, CDR2 YNFKEQ, per germline. The CDR3 runs to 15 residues.

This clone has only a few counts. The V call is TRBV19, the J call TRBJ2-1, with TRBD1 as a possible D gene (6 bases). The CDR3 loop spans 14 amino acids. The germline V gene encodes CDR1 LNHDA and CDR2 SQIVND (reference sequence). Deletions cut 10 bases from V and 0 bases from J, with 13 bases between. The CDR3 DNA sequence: TGTGCCACTCAGGGGCCCCACTCCTACAATGAGCAGTTCTTC. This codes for CATQGPHSYNEQFF.

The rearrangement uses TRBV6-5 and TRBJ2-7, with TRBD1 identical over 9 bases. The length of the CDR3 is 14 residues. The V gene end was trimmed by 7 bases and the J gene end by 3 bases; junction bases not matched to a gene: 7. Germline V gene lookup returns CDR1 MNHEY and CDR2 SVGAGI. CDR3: CASTKRQGVYEQYF. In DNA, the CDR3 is TGTGCCAGCACTAAGAGACAGGGGGTCTACGAGCAGTACTTC.

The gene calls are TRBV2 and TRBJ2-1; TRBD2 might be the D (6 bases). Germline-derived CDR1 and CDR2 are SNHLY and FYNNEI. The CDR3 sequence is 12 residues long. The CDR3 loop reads CAAGPSAYEQFF. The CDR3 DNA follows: TGTGCGGCGGGACCCAGCGCGTATGAGCAGTTCTTC.

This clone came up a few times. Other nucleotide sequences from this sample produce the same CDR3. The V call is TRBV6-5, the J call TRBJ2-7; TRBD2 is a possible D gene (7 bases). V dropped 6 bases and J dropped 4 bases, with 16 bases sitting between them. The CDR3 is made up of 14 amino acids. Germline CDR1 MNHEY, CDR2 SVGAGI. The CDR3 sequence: CASSYAGATYEQYF. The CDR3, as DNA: TGTGCCAGCAGCTACGCGGGGGCGACGTACGAGCAGTACTTC.

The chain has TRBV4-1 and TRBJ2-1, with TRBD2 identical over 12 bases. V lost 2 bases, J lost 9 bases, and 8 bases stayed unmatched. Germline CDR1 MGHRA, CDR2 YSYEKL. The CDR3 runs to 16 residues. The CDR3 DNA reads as TGCGCCAGCAGCCAACTAGCGGGAGGGCCCAGGGGTGAGCAGTTCTTC. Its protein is CASSQLAGGPRGEQFF.

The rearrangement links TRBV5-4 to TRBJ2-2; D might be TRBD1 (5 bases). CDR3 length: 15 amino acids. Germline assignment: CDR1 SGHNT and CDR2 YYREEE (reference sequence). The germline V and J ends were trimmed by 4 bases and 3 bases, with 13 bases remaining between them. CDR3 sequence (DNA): TGTGCCAGCAGCCCCGTGCAGGGTTACACCGGGGAGCTGTTTTTT. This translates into CASSPVQGYTGELFF.